The clone carrying this T cell receptor (beta chain) was observed many times. The antigen is not known. The CDR3 covers 16 residues. V lost 5 bases, J lost 0 bases, and 13 bases lay in between. Germline CDR1 and CDR2: MNHEY and SVGAGI. This sample was included in a study of Graves' ophthalmopathy and Graves' hyperthyroidism. Study at large: Peripheral blood samples were taken at initial diagnosis, before any treatment.

Amplified TCR beta CDR3 regions were obtained using RNA transcripts as template. Investigators did first-round RT-PCR with HTBI primers, then second-round multiplex PCR. One entry per CDR3 protein results from TCRdb running MiXCR on the multiplex PCR reads. The sample has about 210,000 distinct CDR3 sequences, over 25% seen once. Points from the study as a whole: With 60% to 71% sensitivity and more than 72% specificity, the model predicted ophthalmopathy progression.

Sequencing input: peripheral blood. The chain is built from TRBV6-5 and TRBJ2-2, with D perhaps matching TRBD1 (6 bases). This clonotype was obtained from a man in his fifties with Graves' ophthalmopathy. The CDR3 loop reads CASSTDRPANTGELFF. DNA of the CDR3: TGTGCCAGCAGTACTGACAGGCCTGCGAACACCGGGGAGCTGTTTTTT.